These T cell receptor beta chains were read from a single sample in a study of T cell repertoires in cytomegalovirus infection. TCRdb processed the reads anew with MiXCR; each CDR3 protein has one entry. The sample holds about 360,000 distinct CDR3 sequences, 18% seen once. The specimen was PBMCs. These receptors were taken from a human donor in good health (CMV status not recorded). Some clones in this sample may be carry-over from other donors' samples. The CDR3 runs from the conserved cysteine through the conserved F or W. Each record gives: D gene, clone size, J gene, V gene, CDR3 protein, CDR3 DNA. A D gene is named only where the DNA matches it firmly. Size tells how often a clone was seen (once, few, many) or the class of an expanded clone, and some rows leave it out.

>-|many|TRBJ1-3|TRBV7-2
CASSYSTVNSGNTIYF
TGTGCCAGCAGTTATTCGACCGTGAACTCTGGAAACACCATATATTTT
>TRBD2|many|TRBJ2-7|TRBV7-2
CASSLAVAGGPGEQYF
TGTGCCAGCAGCTTAGCCGTAGCGGGGGGGCCGGGCGAGCAGTACTTC
>-|many|TRBJ1-5|TRBV7-9
CASSKIGGGSNQPQHF
TGTGCCAGCAGTAAAATAGGTGGGGGGAGCAATCAGCCCCAGCATTTT
>TRBD1|-|TRBJ1-5|TRBV12-3/TRBV12-4
CASSPWTGSGQPQHF
TGTGCCAGCAGTCCATGGACAGGCTCGGGCCAGCCCCAGCATTTT
>-|-|TRBJ2-2|TRBV10-3
CAIRADPTGELFF
TGTGCCATCAGGGCAGATCCCACCGGGGAGCTGTTTTTT
>TRBD2|-|TRBJ2-3|TRBV11-2
CASSFLPPSGGEDTQYF
TGTGCCAGCAGCTTTCTACCCCCTAGCGGGGGGGAAGATACGCAGTATTTT
>-|-|TRBJ1-6|TRBV6-1
CASSTRAGNSPLHF
TGTGCCAGCAGTACAAGGGCAGGGAATTCACCCCTCCACTTT
>-|many|TRBJ1-1|TRBV7-8
CASSLYLNTEAFF
TGTGCCAGCAGCTTATATCTGAACACTGAAGCTTTCTTT
>TRBD2|-|TRBJ2-1|TRBV7-6
CASSDEAGEQFF
TGTGCCAGCAGCGATGAAGCGGGAGAGCAGTTCTTC
>-|many|TRBJ2-4|TRBV7-2
CASSLAANIQYF
TGTGCCAGCAGCTTGGCGGCGAACATTCAGTACTTC
>-|many|TRBJ2-1|TRBV7-2
CASSLLLVRGQFF
TGTGCCAGCAGCTTACTTCTAGTAAGGGGTCAGTTCTTC
>TRBD2|-|TRBJ2-3|TRBV11-3
CASSKGLADTQYF
TGTGCCAGCAGCAAGGGACTAGCAGATACGCAGTATTTT
>-|few|TRBJ2-3|TRBV29-1
CSVEGVTDTQYF
TGCAGCGTTGAGGGGGTCACAGATACGCAGTATTTT
>-|many|TRBJ1-2|TRBV12-3/TRBV12-4
CASSPTFRTLNYGYTF
TGTGCCAGCAGTCCGACCTTTAGAACTCTCAACTATGGCTACACCTTC
>TRBD1|-|TRBJ1-2|TRBV6-5
CPSRSQGRGYTF
TGTCCCAGCAGATCACAGGGGCGAGGCTACACCTTC
>-|once|TRBJ1-3|TRBV5-1
CASSPAGVGNTIYF
TGCGCCAGCAGCCCGGCGGGGGTTGGAAACACCATATATTTT
>-|-|TRBJ1-1|TRBV20-1
CSARVGTPEAFF
TGCAGTGCTAGAGTAGGGACACCTGAAGCTTTCTTT
>-|-|TRBJ2-5|TRBV20-1
CSARDQIETQYF
TGCAGTGCTAGAGATCAAATAGAGACCCAGTACTTC
>-|few|TRBJ2-2|TRBV2
CASSGTESNTGELFF
TGTGCCAGCAGTGGGACAGAATCGAACACCGGGGAGCTGTTTTTT
>-|many|TRBJ2-3|TRBV12-3/TRBV12-4
CASRKRGGTDTQYF
TGTGCCAGCAGGAAAAGGGGTGGCACAGATACGCAGTATTTT
>TRBD1|-|TRBJ1-1|TRBV5-6
CASNLQGVANTEAFF
TGTGCCAGCAACCTCCAGGGGGTAGCGAACACTGAAGCTTTCTTT
>-|-|TRBJ1-1|TRBV11-3
CASSLVAQAPSFF
TGTGCCAGCAGCTTGGTAGCCCAAGCCCCTTCTTTCTTT
>TRBD1|few|TRBJ2-1|TRBV3-1
CASSHEGGAPGTEQFF
TGTGCCAGCAGCCATGAAGGGGGCGCGCCGGGGACTGAGCAGTTCTTC
>-|many|TRBJ2-5|TRBV6-1
CASRDSLETQYF
TGTGCCAGCAGGGACAGCTTAGAGACCCAGTACTTC
>-|many|TRBJ2-2|TRBV7-2
CASSLDSGSGELFF
TGTGCCAGCAGCTTAGATTCGGGGTCCGGGGAGCTGTTTTTT
>-|many|TRBJ2-5|TRBV4-1
CASSQANNLAGRQETQYF
TGCGCCAGCAGCCAAGCCAATAACCTCGCCGGGCGGCAGGAGACCCAGTACTTC
>-|few|TRBJ2-2|TRBV11-3
CASSLDLVGSTGELFF
TGTGCCAGCAGCTTAGATCTGGTAGGGTCGACCGGGGAGCTGTTTTTT
>-|-|TRBJ1-5|TRBV19
CASSQTFYSNQPQHF
TGTGCCAGTTCCCAGACTTTTTATAGCAATCAGCCCCAGCATTTT
>TRBD1|many|TRBJ2-7|TRBV7-2
CASSLRDSAGYEQYF
TGTGCCAGCAGCTTAAGGGACAGCGCCGGGTACGAGCAGTACTTC
>TRBD2|many|TRBJ2-3|TRBV7-9
CASSLGTSGSSGDTQYF
TGTGCCAGCAGCTTAGGGACTAGCGGGAGCAGTGGAGATACGCAGTATTTT
>-|few|TRBJ1-5|TRBV3-1
CASSQDVQPQHF
TGTGCCAGCAGCCAAGACGTCCAGCCCCAGCATTTT
>-|-|TRBJ1-1|TRBV3-1
CASSQGTQRHTEAFF
TGTGCCAGCAGCCAAGGGACTCAGCGGCACACTGAAGCTTTCTTT
>-|few|TRBJ2-4|TRBV7-8
CASSLAGLKNIQYF
TGTGCCAGCAGCTTAGCGGGACTCAAAAACATTCAGTACTTC
>-|few|TRBJ2-1|TRBV18
CASSPPGEARGQFF
TGTGCCAGCTCACCACCCGGGGAGGCCCGGGGGCAGTTCTTC
>-|few|TRBJ1-5|TRBV7-2
CASSVDSLWKQPQHF
TGTGCCAGCAGCGTGGACAGCCTGTGGAAACAGCCCCAGCATTTT
>-|-|TRBJ2-7|TRBV12-3/TRBV12-4
CASGNRGLLEQYF
TGTGCCAGCGGGAACAGGGGACTACTCGAGCAGTACTTC
>TRBD2|-|TRBJ2-7|TRBV5-5
CASSLVEAGRIHEQYF
TGTGCCAGCAGCTTGGTCGAAGCGGGAAGGATCCACGAGCAGTACTTC
>TRBD2|-|TRBJ2-5|TRBV25-1
CASSLGGAMGGETQYF
TGTGCCAGCAGCCTCGGGGGGGCCATGGGTGGAGAGACCCAGTACTTC
>-|few|TRBJ1-1|TRBV4-3
CASSQAGNTEAFF
TGCGCCAGCAGCCAAGCAGGGAACACTGAAGCTTTCTTT
>TRBD1|few|TRBJ1-1|TRBV7-6
CASSDRTGGLTEAFF
TGTGCCAGCAGCGATCGGACAGGGGGACTCACTGAAGCTTTCTTT
>-|-|TRBJ1-5|TRBV12-3/TRBV12-4
CASSPVRQAGPQHF
TGTGCCAGCAGTCCCGTAAGGCAAGCCGGGCCCCAGCATTTT
>-|few|TRBJ2-7|TRBV7-8
CASSLVPPGSRRYEQYF
TGTGCCAGCAGCTTAGTTCCCCCGGGATCCCGACGCTACGAGCAGTACTTC
>TRBD1|few|TRBJ1-1|TRBV12-3/TRBV12-4
CASSLQGNVRAFF
TGTGCCAGCAGCTTACAGGGGAATGTGAGAGCTTTCTTT
>TRBD1|-|TRBJ2-1|TRBV20-1
CSARRGSYNEQFF
TGCAGTGCTCGCAGGGGGTCCTACAATGAGCAGTTCTTC
>-|once|TRBJ2-1|TRBV29-1
CSVRGSPYNEQFF
TGCAGCGTTCGGGGGTCACCCTACAATGAGCAGTTCTTC
>-|many|TRBJ1-3|TRBV10-3
CAISDNTGFGDSGNTIYF
TGTGCCATCAGCGACAATACAGGCTTTGGGGACTCTGGAAACACCATATATTTT
>-|few|TRBJ1-1|TRBV20-1
CSARAIRAAGTEAFF
TGCAGTGCTAGAGCGATCAGGGCGGCGGGCACTGAAGCTTTCTTT
>-|few|TRBJ2-5|TRBV28
CASRPPRADQETQYF
TGTGCCAGCAGGCCCCCCCGAGCGGACCAAGAGACCCAGTACTTC
>-|-|TRBJ2-3|TRBV12-3/TRBV12-4
CASSPDFESTDTQYF
TGTGCCAGCAGCCCCGACTTCGAGAGCACAGATACGCAGTATTTT
>-|few|TRBJ2-3|TRBV5-1
CASSPPARGGTDTQYF
TGCGCCAGCAGCCCTCCCGCAAGGGGGGGCACAGATACGCAGTATTTT
>-|-|TRBJ2-4|TRBV29-1
CSVASFSETSNIQYF
TGCAGCGTTGCCAGTTTCTCCGAAACATCAAACATTCAGTACTTC
>-|-|TRBJ2-5|TRBV6-8
CASSYPGNRSHQNRRTQYF
TGTGCCAGCAGTTACCCTGGGAACCGGTCACACCAAAACAGGAGGACCCAGTACTTC
>TRBD2|many|TRBJ2-4|TRBV7-2
CASSARGGLAKNIQYF
TGTGCCAGCAGCGCTCGGGGGGGACTAGCCAAAAACATTCAGTACTTC
>TRBD1|many|TRBJ1-2|TRBV7-8
CASSTRTGFYGYTF
TGTGCCAGCAGCACCAGGACAGGCTTTTATGGCTACACCTTC
>TRBD1|-|TRBJ1-6|TRBV19
CASRGQFNSPLHF
TGTGCCAGTCGGGGACAGTTTAATTCACCCCTCCACTTT
>-|-|TRBJ2-2|TRBV6-2/TRBV6-3
CASTYAGLNTGELFF
TGTGCCAGCACATACGCCGGGCTAAACACCGGGGAGCTGTTTTTT
>-|few|TRBJ2-3|TRBV6-5
CASTIQDTQYF
TGTGCCAGCACCATTCAGGATACGCAGTATTTT
>TRBD2|many|TRBJ2-5|TRBV7-2
CASSSTTSGRARETQYF
TGTGCCAGCAGCTCCACGACTAGCGGGAGGGCCCGGGAGACCCAGTACTTC
>-|-|TRBJ2-1|TRBV24-1
CATSDLRAEGGEQFF
TGTGCCACCAGTGATTTGAGGGCGGAGGGGGGCGAGCAGTTCTTC
>-|-|TRBJ1-3|TRBV20-1
CSARAGTSPGNTIYF
TGCAGTGCTAGGGCCGGGACCTCCCCTGGAAACACCATATATTTT